This paragraph covers one T cell receptor (beta chain) sequence. The data are from a study of shared clonotypes between healthy human individuals. CDR1 SGDLS and CDR2 YYNGEE come from the germline V gene. This CDR3 spans 16 amino acids. The V gene end was trimmed by 0 bases and the J gene end by 4 bases; junction bases not matched to a gene: 2. TCRdb's table, derived via immunoSEQ multiplex PCR, lists solely in-frame clones and lacks some. This table has approximately 1.5 million clones, 95% to 99% appearing once. The clonotype originates from a young man in good health. V gene TRBV9 combines with J gene TRBJ2-2; 11 bases map to TRBD2. The sequencing input was naive CD4+ T cells sorted from blood. The subset was: CD45RA+ positively selected. CDR3 in amino acids: CASSVASGRLTGELFF. Written as DNA, the CDR3 is TGTGCCAGCAGCGTAGCTAGCGGGAGGCTCACCGGGGAGCTGTTTTTT.